Given below is one T cell receptor beta chain in context. Participant age was 18 to 89 years, and participants resided in fewer than 25 US areas. The study assigned cohorts using participant-reported clinical history. Symptom resolution, clearance, or two negative PCRs marked donors in Cohort 3 as recovered. This entry comes from a study of blood T cell repertoires in COVID-19. The CDR3 is 13 amino acids. Germline loops: CDR1 MDHEN, CDR2 SYDVKM. V gave up 6 bases and J gave up 6 bases, with 12 bases separating them. Sequencing was performed with immunoSEQ multiplex PCR; in TCRdb, only in-frame clones are kept and a portion is missing. The top ten hold roughly 3.1% of the sample, which has about 250,000 clones, 80% to 85% seen once.

The TCR originated in a man aged 45-65 years who had recovered from COVID-19. The chain combines TRBV28 with TRBJ1-5, with no clear D. Sequencing was done on a sample of PBMCs or T cells enriched from blood (not recorded which). In DNA form, the CDR3 reads TGTGCCAGCAGCCCAATTGGGAGTCAGCCCCAGCATTTT. Encoded protein: CASSPIGSQPQHF.